Listed below are T cell receptor beta chains from one sample, sequenced in a study of T cells in narcolepsy. Profiling relied on immunoSEQ multiplex PCR, and the TCRdb table lists in-frame clones only, not all of them. Altogether some 30,000 clones are present, around 90% being singletons, with the ten largest covering around 0.83%. The material sequenced was CD45RA- memory CD4+ T cells from PBMCs. The origin of the receptors is a human donor with narcolepsy. CDR3s include the opening cysteine and the closing phenylalanine or tryptophan. The D gene is left open where the match is weak. Expanded clones are given a class, and other clones once, few, many or no size at all.

D gene	V gene	J gene	clone size	CDR3 DNA	CDR3 protein
-	TRBV28	TRBJ1-2	-	TGTGCCAGCAGTTTAATCGTCGCCCTATCAGGCGGTGGCTACACCTTC	CASSLIVALSGGGYTF
-	TRBV21-1	TRBJ2-5	-	TGTGCCAGCCACCTTGGGGGGACCCAGTACTTC	CASHLGGTQYF
TRBD1	TRBV15	TRBJ1-5	-	TGTGCCACCAGTCCCGGGACAGGGACGAACAGTCAGCCCCAGCATTTT	CATSPGTGTNSQPQHF
-	TRBV18	TRBJ1-1	-	TGTGCCAGCTCAGAGGGTGGGACGAACACTGAAGCTTTCTTT	CASSEGGTNTEAFF
-	TRBV5-1	TRBJ1-1	-	TGCGCCAGCAGAGGGGCATTGGCCACTGAAGCTTTCTTT	CASRGALATEAFF
-	TRBV19	TRBJ1-2	-	TGTGCCAGTAGTATGAGAGTCACGACGAACTATGGCTACACCTTC	CASSMRVTTNYGYTF
-	TRBV7-3	TRBJ1-1	-	TGTGCCAGCAGCTTAAACCCAACAACTATTGGGTCTGAAGCTTTCTTT	CASSLNPTTIGSEAFF
-	TRBV6-5	TRBJ1-6	-	TGTGCCAGCAGTTACTCCCGGAATTCACCCCTCCACTTT	CASSYSRNSPLHF
TRBD2	TRBV5-1	TRBJ2-5	-	TGCGCCAGCAGCCAGACTAGCGGAAGGGCGGAGACCCAGTACTTC	CASSQTSGRAETQYF
-	TRBV7-2	TRBJ2-5	few	TGTGCCAGCAGCTTAACTGAGACCCAGTACTTC	CASSLTETQYF
-	TRBV5-1	TRBJ2-7	once	TGCGCCAGCAGCCCCCAGGGGATGGCCTACGAGCAGTACTTC	CASSPQGMAYEQYF
-	TRBV7-2	TRBJ1-5	-	TGTGCCAGCAGCTTAAGGGGAAATCAGCCCCAGCATTTT	CASSLRGNQPQHF
-	TRBV6-6	TRBJ1-2	-	TGTGCCAGCAGTGACAGTCGCGGCTACACCTTC	CASSDSRGYTF
-	TRBV6-6	TRBJ2-7	-	TGTGCCAGCAGAAAGGGGGTCACCTACGAGCAGTACTTC	CASRKGVTYEQYF
-	TRBV5-5	TRBJ2-3	-	TGTGCCAGCAGCGACCGGGCCCGCACAGATACGCAGTATTTT	CASSDRARTDTQYF
-	TRBV19	TRBJ1-3	few	TGTGCCAGTAGTCCTCGAGCCTCTAGCTCTGGAAACACCATATATTTT	CASSPRASSSGNTIYF
-	TRBV20-1	TRBJ2-1	-	TGCAGTGCTAGCAAGTGGAATGAGCAGTTCTTC	CSASKWNEQFF
-	TRBV11-3	TRBJ2-7	-	TGTGCCAGCAGCTTAGAGGGGGGCGGGCACGAGCAGTACTTC	CASSLEGGGHEQYF
-	TRBV6-6	TRBJ1-2	-	TGTGCCAGCAGTGGCGACTATGGCTACACCTTC	CASSGDYGYTF
-	TRBV7-9	TRBJ2-3	-	TGTGCCAGCAGCCCCCGAGGGCCCGTCACAGATACGCAGTATTTT	CASSPRGPVTDTQYF
-	TRBV7-8	TRBJ2-1	once	TGTGCCAGCAGCTTAGCGTCACGAAGACCCAATGAGCAGTTCTTC	CASSLASRRPNEQFF
-	TRBV19	TRBJ1-5	-	TGTGCCAGTACAGCAGGGGACCAGCCCCAGCATTTT	CASTAGDQPQHF
TRBD1	TRBV7-9	TRBJ2-7	-	TGTGCCAGCACCAAGACAGGGATCTACGAGCAGTACTTC	CASTKTGIYEQYF
-	TRBV18	TRBJ1-2	once	TGTGCCAGCTCACCAGCGGTTACAGGCGTGAGTGACACCTTC	CASSPAVTGVSDTF
TRBD2	TRBV7-2	TRBJ2-1	-	TGTGCCAGCAGCTTAGTTGCGGGAGGGCCCTACAATGAGCAGTTCTTC	CASSLVAGGPYNEQFF
-	TRBV6-5	TRBJ2-7	-	TGTGCCAGCAGTTACTCGTACGGGGAAACCTACGAGCAGTACTTC	CASSYSYGETYEQYF
TRBD2	TRBV27	TRBJ2-1	-	TGTGCCAGCACCCAGACTAGCGGGGGCCTACTTGAGCAGTTCTTC	CASTQTSGGLLEQFF
TRBD2	TRBV7-3	TRBJ2-1	few	TGTGCCAGCAGCATGGGACTAGCGGGGGACAATGAGCAGTTCTTC	CASSMGLAGDNEQFF
-	TRBV21-1	TRBJ1-2	-	TGTGCCAGCAGCAAAGATTCTGCCAGGGGCGTACACTATGGCTACACCTTC	CASSKDSARGVHYGYTF
TRBD2	TRBV5-6	TRBJ2-1	-	TGTGCCAGCAGCTTTGGACTAGCGGGAGTCAATGAGCAGTTCTTC	CASSFGLAGVNEQFF
TRBD2	TRBV14	TRBJ2-7	-	TGTGCCAGCAGGCCGCTAGCCCCGGGAGGGGAGCAGTACTTC	CASRPLAPGGEQYF
TRBD2	TRBV5-1	TRBJ2-1	once	TGCGCCAGCAGCAGCGGGAATTCCTACAATGAGCAGTTCTTC	CASSSGNSYNEQFF
TRBD2	TRBV6-4	TRBJ2-2	-	TGTGCCAGCAGTGAACAAGCGGGGGCCACCGGGGAGCTGTTTTTT	CASSEQAGATGELFF
-	TRBV4-3	TRBJ2-7	-	TGCGCCAGCAGCCAAGTCGGAGTTAGCTCCTACGAGCAGTACTTC	CASSQVGVSSYEQYF
-	TRBV5-1	TRBJ2-2	-	TGCGCCAGCAGCTTGGCACTAGTGGGCACCGGGGAGCTGTTTTTT	CASSLALVGTGELFF
-	TRBV2	TRBJ2-3	-	TGTGCCAGCAGTCCGTCTTGGGGCACAGATACGCAGTATTTT	CASSPSWGTDTQYF
TRBD2	TRBV27	TRBJ2-3	few	TGTGCCAGCAGTTTTGTCGCGGCTAGCGGGAGAAACACAGATACGCAGTATTTT	CASSFVAASGRNTDTQYF
TRBD1	TRBV27	TRBJ1-5	-	TGTGCCAGCAGTCAAGACAGGGGGTATCAGCCCCAGCATTTT	CASSQDRGYQPQHF
TRBD1	TRBV7-7	TRBJ1-3	-	TGTGCCAGCAGCGCAGCAGGGGGAGGAAACACCATATATTTT	CASSAAGGGNTIYF
-	TRBV14	TRBJ2-7	once	TGTGCCAGCAGCCAGGAGGGGGCCGACGAGCAGTACTTC	CASSQEGADEQYF
-	TRBV6-1	TRBJ2-5	-	TGTGCCAGCAGTGAAGCGCAATACCAAGAGACCCAGTACTTC	CASSEAQYQETQYF
TRBD1	TRBV6-1	TRBJ1-1	once	TGTGCCAGCAGTACTCAACAGGGGCTCACTGAAGCTTTCTTT	CASSTQQGLTEAFF
-	TRBV11-3	TRBJ2-5	-	TGTGCCAACCTTAGCAGCCCAGAGACCCAGTACTTC	CANLSSPETQYF
TRBD1	TRBV7-8	TRBJ1-6	-	TGTGCCAGCAACTCCGGGACAGGGAATAATTCACCCCTCCACTTT	CASNSGTGNNSPLHF
TRBD2	TRBV18	TRBJ2-1	-	TGTGCCAGCTCACGAAAGCGGGAGGGCCCCAATGAGCAGTTCTTC	CASSRKREGPNEQFF
-	TRBV6-1	TRBJ2-1	-	TGTGCCAGCACGAACCAGCTTGGGGGGAATGAGCAGTTCTTC	CASTNQLGGNEQFF
TRBD2	TRBV18	TRBJ2-1	-	TGTGCCAGCGTCAAGTCCAGCGGGAAGACGTGGGAGCAGTTCTTC	CASVKSSGKTWEQFF
-	TRBV4-1	TRBJ1-2	once	TGCGCCAGCAGCCAAGATAAGGGTAACTATGGCTACACCTTC	CASSQDKGNYGYTF
TRBD1	TRBV28	TRBJ2-3	-	TGTGCCAGCAGTTCCCCCGGGACAGGGAGTAGGAATACGCAGTATTTT	CASSSPGTGSRNTQYF
TRBD1	TRBV18	TRBJ2-7	once	TGTGCCAGCTCACCTACGGACAGGGCTGGCGAGCAGTACTTC	CASSPTDRAGEQYF
-	TRBV28	TRBJ1-1	-	TGTGCCAGCAGTCCGGACCTTTGGGGCACTGAAGCTTTCTTT	CASSPDLWGTEAFF
TRBD1	TRBV5-8	TRBJ1-2	-	TGTGCCAGCAGCCAAAGGGACAGGGGCGAAGTCTATGGCTACACCTTC	CASSQRDRGEVYGYTF
TRBD2	TRBV28	TRBJ2-7	-	TGTGCCAGCAGTTTAAGCGGGAGCGTCGAGCAGTACTTC	CASSLSGSVEQYF
TRBD2	TRBV27	TRBJ2-7	few	TGTGCCAGCAGTTCCCGGACTAGGGAGTACTTC	CASSSRTREYF
-	TRBV14	TRBJ2-7	few	TGTGCCAGCAGCCCCGTCAGGAACTACGAGCAGTACTTC	CASSPVRNYEQYF